The rows below give T cell receptor beta chains drawn from one sample of a study of shared clonotypes between healthy human individuals. Assay: immunoSEQ multiplex PCR; the TCRdb copy retains only in-frame clones and omits some. The data show about 2 million clones, 85% to 95% seen once. Input material: naive CD4+ T cells sorted from blood. The receptors here all came from a man between 18 and 29 years old in good health. The CDR3 runs from the conserved cysteine through the conserved F or W. Each record gives: J gene, V gene, CDR3 length, CDR3 protein.

TRBJ1-6 | TRBV6-1 | 17 | CASSEFGEEGRNSPLHF
TRBJ2-3 | TRBV30 | 16 | CAWSSGRSPSTDTQYF
TRBJ2-3 | TRBV10-3 | 12 | CAIQKETDTQYF
TRBJ1-5 | TRBV13 | 16 | CASSLGQGAKGQPQHF
TRBJ1-1 | TRBV5-6 | 14 | CASSLIRAGTEAFF
TRBJ1-1 | TRBV19 | 14 | CASSKLGGTTEAFF
TRBJ1-5 | TRBV29-1 | 13 | CSVVDSGNQPQHF
TRBJ1-4 | TRBV27 | 14 | CASKPDGTNEKLFF
TRBJ2-5 | TRBV6-6 | 16 | CASSPEAGRSRETQYF
TRBJ2-2 | TRBV2 | 11 | CASRNTGELFF
TRBJ1-6 | TRBV9 | 14 | CASSAGTGYSPLHF
TRBJ2-7 | TRBV6-6 | 14 | CASSYLGLLYEQYF
TRBJ2-2 | TRBV6-1 | 13 | CASSASREGELFF
TRBJ2-7 | TRBV7-9 | 15 | CASAPRQGFSYEQYF
TRBJ2-3 | TRBV5-6 | 14 | CASSLGPGTDTQYF
TRBJ2-2 | TRBV28 | 12 | CASSLSAGELFF
TRBJ1-1 | TRBV7-9 | 16 | CASSLAGRGAAAEAFF
TRBJ1-1 | TRBV28 | 16 | CASSYTGPVMNTEAFF
TRBJ2-7 | TRBV11-3 | 14 | CASSLGRAGVEQYF
TRBJ1-5 | TRBV29-1 | 13 | CSVATDRSQPQHF
TRBJ1-3 | TRBV5-1 | 14 | CASSLGLGANTIYF
TRBJ1-2 | TRBV7-8 | 13 | CASSPGSWAGYTF
TRBJ1-6 | TRBV6-6 | 14 | CASRDRDDNSPLHF
TRBJ2-7 | TRBV19 | 13 | CASSIDRAYEQYF
TRBJ2-5 | TRBV5-1 | 13 | CASSLGLQETQYF
TRBJ2-1 | TRBV5-4 | 13 | CASSSTGYQEQFF
TRBJ1-2 | TRBV9 | 16 | CASSPIKGAQGYGYTF
TRBJ1-5 | TRBV6-1 | 14 | CTSVSGPGGQPQHF
TRBJ1-2 | TRBV18 | 13 | CASSPTGDYGYTF
TRBJ1-5 | TRBV28 | 14 | CAIKKGGGNQPQHF
TRBJ2-7 | TRBV28 | 14 | CASTPGGLTYEQYF
TRBJ2-5 | TRBV5-1 | 16 | CASSLGRGLGQETQYF
TRBJ1-2 | TRBV5-1 | 13 | CASSFPDRGGYTF
TRBJ2-2 | TRBV7-9 | 18 | CASSLVFWQTTDTGELFF
TRBJ1-5 | TRBV19 | 13 | CASSQGMAQPQHF
TRBJ1-1 | TRBV25-1 | 13 | CASRDRSSLEAFF
TRBJ1-3 | TRBV29-1 | 13 | CSVESSSGNTIYF
TRBJ1-6 | TRBV27 | 14 | CATKGQPYNSPLHF
TRBJ2-1 | TRBV25-1 | 14 | CASSSADVRNEQFF
TRBJ2-7 | TRBV6-5 | 15 | CASSASGRAVGEQYF
TRBJ2-7 | TRBV4-1 | 15 | CASSQEQGSSYEQYF
TRBJ2-5 | TRBV11-1 | 13 | CASTHGVGETQYF
TRBJ2-5 | TRBV18 | 15 | CASSPLVGGLETQYF
TRBJ1-5 | TRBV5-1 | 13 | CASSVQGKQPQHF
TRBJ2-3 | TRBV11-2 | 14 | CASSFTTGPDTQYF
TRBJ1-2 | TRBV6-1 | 15 | CASSESKSTNYGYTF
TRBJ1-5 | TRBV7-2 | 14 | CASSLVQGNQPQHF
TRBJ2-1 | TRBV5-6 | 18 | CASSLVGRTSGGHNEQFF
TRBJ1-6 | TRBV5-5 | 17 | CASSWGTRFSYNSPLHF
TRBJ1-3 | TRBV5-1 | 16 | CASSLEGDGAGNTIYF
TRBJ1-2 | TRBV2 | 14 | CASSRTGGLYGYTF
TRBJ2-5 | TRBV7-6 | 14 | CASSLGAGEETQYF
TRBJ2-1 | TRBV9 | 16 | CASSVLGRGSYNEQFF
TRBJ2-5 | TRBV14 | 15 | CASSSRTSGKETQYF
TRBJ2-7 | TRBV2 | 15 | CASSERGQGFYEQYF
TRBJ2-7 | TRBV9 | 15 | CASSVGGQIFGEQYF
TRBJ2-3 | TRBV2 | 15 | CASSRTGIHTDTQYF